These 28 T cell receptor beta chains were all obtained from the same sample, sequenced in a study of shared clonotypes between healthy human individuals. Clones were read by immunoSEQ multiplex PCR, and TCRdb kept only the in-frame ones, dropping some. Of some 1.1 million clones in the sample, approximately 80% were seen once. The sequenced material came from memory CD4+ T cells from PBMCs. As to subset: CD45RA-negative fraction. All receptors derive from a man between 18 and 29 years old in good health. Some clones in this sample may be carry-over from other donors' samples.

In its sample, this clone was seen once. The gene calls are TRBV5-1 and TRBJ2-3; TRBD2 agrees at 7 bases. This CDR3 contains 13 residues. The V and J ends lost 1 base and 6 bases, in that order; junction bases with no gene match: 2. CDR1 is SGHRS and CDR2 is YFSETQ in the germline V gene. The CDR3 protein is CASSLFGGDTQYF. The CDR3 DNA follows: TGCGCCAGCAGCTTGTTCGGGGGGGATACGCAGTATTTT.

The sample holds a few counts of this clone. At the DNA level, this CDR3 is encoded by other sequences in the same sample as well. The gene calls are TRBV5-4 and TRBJ2-1, with TRBD2 identical over 16 bases. Germline V gene data show CDR1 as SGHNT and CDR2 as YYREEE (reference sequence). Trimming cost V 0 bases and J 8 bases; bases outside gene matches: 2. This CDR3 region has 16 residues. The CDR3 bases are TGTGCCAGCAGCTTGGAGGGACTAGCGGGAGGGGATGAGCAGTTCTTC. It specifies CASSLEGLAGGDEQFF.

The rearrangement joins TRBV11-2 to TRBJ1-4; maybe TRBD1 (5 bases). The V and J ends lost 5 bases and 3 bases respectively, with 10 bases between them. The CDR3 has 14 residues. Germline assignment: CDR1 SGHAT and CDR2 FQNNGV. CDR3 in amino acids: CASSRGTPNEKLFF. DNA for the CDR3: TGTGCCAGCAGCCGAGGGACCCCTAATGAAAAACTGTTTTTT.

This clone was picked up a small number of times. The chain is built from TRBV25-1 and TRBJ2-7, with 7 bases matching TRBD1. J gave up 2 bases and V 2 bases, and 6 bases lay outside the gene matches. The length of the CDR3 is 15 residues. Germline V gene data show CDR1 as MGHDK and CDR2 as SYGVNS. The CDR3 sequence is CASSEHRGITYEQYF. The DNA of the CDR3 is TGTGCCAGCAGTGAACACAGGGGAATCACCTACGAGCAGTACTTC.

This chain links TRBV4-1 with TRBJ2-3, with TRBD2 matching 13 bases. With V trimmed by 4 bases and J by 7 bases, 5 bases remained unmatched. CDR3 length: 15 residues. Germline values: CDR1 MGHRA, CDR2 YSYEKL. The CDR3 region has the DNA TGCGCCAGCAGCCGCGGGACTAGCGGGGCCTATACGCAGTATTTT. It yields the protein CASSRGTSGAYTQYF.

This clone was counted a few times. A much larger clone differs by one base, so this may be a read error. In DNA form, the CDR3 reads TGTGCCAGCAGTAAGGATAGCAATCAGCCCCAGCATTTT. Its protein product is CASSKDSNQPQHF. J is TRBJ1-5 and V is TRBV2; D remains ambiguous. Trimming removed 5 bases at V and 0 bases at J, with 5 bases between. This CDR3 is built from 13 residues. CDR1 and CDR2 (germline): SNHLY, FYNNEI.

V is TRBV7-8 and J is TRBJ2-1; TRBD2 matches 10 bases. Germline V lookup: CDR1 SGHVS, CDR2 FQNEAQ. The CDR3 consists of 15 residues. V lost 1 base, J lost 12 bases, and 9 bases stayed unmatched. The CDR3 nucleotides read TGTGCCAGCAGCTTAGATGCTAGCGGGAGCCCGGCGCAGTTCTTC. Translating it yields CASSLDASGSPAQFF.

The V gene is TRBV30, the J gene TRBJ1-6; maybe TRBD1 (6 bases). From germline, CDR1 is GTSNPN and CDR2 SVGIG (reference sequence). The CDR3 is made up of 13 amino acids. V gave up 3 bases and J gave up 7 bases, with 10 bases separating them. The CDR3 spells CAWRQGGNSPLHF. The DNA of the CDR3 is TGTGCCTGGAGACAGGGTGGGAATTCACCCCTCCACTTT.

The chain combines TRBV19 with TRBJ2-3, with D hard to call. CDR1 is LNHDA and CDR2 is SQIVND in the germline V gene (reference sequence). The V end was cut by 5 bases, the J end by 1 base, with 10 bases between. The CDR3 runs 14 residues. DNA for the CDR3: TGTGCCAGTAGTGTCCTCACCCGCACAGATACGCAGTATTTT. Its translation: CASSVLTRTDTQYF.

This clone was detected ten times or more. The chain employs TRBV5-4 and TRBJ2-3; TRBD1 agrees at 8 bases. Germline CDR1 SGHNT, CDR2 YYREEE (reference sequence). Trimming cost V 0 bases and J 1 base; bases outside gene matches: 4. The CDR3 runs 16 residues. The CDR3 nucleotides read TGTGCCAGCAGCTTGGGGGGACAGGTCGGCACAGATACGCAGTATTTT. This translates into CASSLGGQVGTDTQYF. The full variable domain, its missing parts supplied by reference TRBV5-4 and TRBJ2-3, is ETGVTQSPTHLIKTRGQQVTLRCSSQSGHNTVSWYQQALGQGPQFIFQYYREEENGRGNFPPRFSGLQFPNYSSELNVNALELDDSALYLCASSLGGQVGTDTQYFGPGTRLTVL.

This clone was detected ten times or more. The chain uses TRBV29-1 and TRBJ2-7; 8 positions agree with TRBD1. Germline V gene data show CDR1 as SQVTM and CDR2 as ANQGSEA. V dropped 7 bases and J dropped 2; count of bases not matched to a gene: 13. The CDR3 sequence is 15 residues long. CDR3 amino acids: CSAERTGKSPYEQYF. The CDR3 region has the DNA TGCAGCGCGGAAAGGACAGGGAAGAGCCCCTACGAGCAGTACTTC.

V usage is TRBV5-1 and J usage is TRBJ2-2, with no clear D. There are 14 residues in the CDR3. V lost 4 bases, J lost 2 bases, and 9 bases lay in between. Per the germline V gene, CDR1 is SGHRS and CDR2 is YFSETQ. The CDR3 DNA follows: TGCGCCAGCAGCCAAGACCCCAACACCGGGGAGCTGTTTTTT. Its translation: CASSQDPNTGELFF.

The genes are TRBV5-6 and TRBJ2-2, with a weak D call TRBD1 (5 bases). V was pared by 0 bases and J by 7 bases, with 10 bases between. The CDR3 is 14 residues long. Per germline, CDR1 SGHDT and CDR2 YYEEEE. The CDR3 nucleotides are TGTGCCAGCAGCTTGGTGAAGGGGCACGGGGAGCTGTTTTTT. Translation: CASSLVKGHGELFF.

This clone was recorded once. This sequence joins TRBV19 and TRBJ2-3; a possible D gene is TRBD1 (6 bases). Germline lookup yields CDR1 LNHDA and CDR2 SQIVND (reference sequence). V lost 10 bases, J lost 1 base, and 18 bases lay in between. The CDR3 is 15 amino acids. The CDR3 region has the DNA TGTGCCACCACCACTGTAGAGGGGGGCACAGATACGCAGTATTTT. This codes for CATTTVEGGTDTQYF.

CDR3 coding DNA: TGTGCCAGCTCACCACAATCTGGAAACACCATATATTTT. Translated: CASSPQSGNTIYF. The chain is built from TRBV18 and TRBJ1-3; D unclear. V lost 1 base, J lost 1 base, and 2 bases lay in between. In germline, CDR1 is KGHSH, CDR2 LQKENI. The CDR3 sequence is 13 residues long.

J is TRBJ2-7 and V is TRBV28, with 7 bases identical to TRBD2. Germline V gene data show CDR1 as MDHEN and CDR2 as SYDVKM. This CDR3 region has 14 residues. V was pared by 8 bases and J by 1 base, with 8 bases of the junction left unmatched. The CDR3 protein is CASSVAGASYEQYF. The CDR3 DNA sequence: TGTGCCAGCTCGGTGGCGGGAGCGTCCTACGAGCAGTACTTC.

The rearrangement uses TRBV7-3 and TRBJ1-1; the D is unclear. There are 14 residues in the CDR3. V lost 0 bases to trimming and J lost 4 bases, with 9 bases between them. Germline V gene sequence: CDR1 SGHTA, CDR2 FQGTGA. This chain's CDR3 is CASSLTASATEAFF. Here the CDR3 DNA reads TGTGCCAGCAGCTTAACCGCCTCTGCCACTGAAGCTTTCTTT.

The chain has TRBV7-2 and TRBJ2-2; perhaps TRBD1 as D (5 bases). CDR1 SGHTA and CDR2 FQGNSA come from the germline V gene. This CDR3 is built from 17 residues. The V and J ends lost 3 bases and 1 base respectively, with 15 bases between them. CDR3 sequence (DNA): TGTGCCAGCAGCTTGCCGTTAGGGGCGGAGAACACCGGGGAGCTGTTTTTT. This translates into CASSLPLGAENTGELFF.

The chain is built from TRBV28 and TRBJ2-5; D may be TRBD2 (5 bases). Germline V gene lookup returns CDR1 MDHEN and CDR2 SYDVKM. The CDR3 extends over 12 amino acids. With 7 bases removed from V and 5 bases from J, the gap between germline ends came to 11 bases. CDR3 in amino acids: CASNPSSETQYF. DNA of the CDR3: TGTGCCAGCAACCCTAGCAGTGAGACCCAGTACTTC.

The genes are TRBV5-4 and TRBJ2-1; D might be TRBD2 (7 bases). From germline, CDR1 is SGHNT and CDR2 YYREEE (reference sequence). V lost 0 bases, J lost 11 bases, and 15 bases lay in between. This CDR3 has 14 residues. The DNA of the CDR3 is TGTGCCAGCAGCTTGGACCCCCTCGGGGGGCAGCAGTTCTTC. It encodes CASSLDPLGGQQFF. Variable domain in full (rest from reference TRBV5-4 and TRBJ2-1): ETGVTQSPTHLIKTRGQQVTLRCSSQSGHNTVSWYQQALGQGPQFIFQYYREEENGRGNFPPRFSGLQFPNYSSELNVNALELDDSALYLCASSLDPLGGQQFFGPGTRLTVL.

The V call is TRBV2, the J call TRBJ2-2; D possibly corresponds to TRBD1 (6 bases). The CDR3 spans 15 residues. Germline-derived CDR1 and CDR2 are SNHLY and FYNNEI. Trimming took off 3 bases at V and 3 bases at J, with 11 bases between the two ends. DNA for the CDR3: TGTGCCAGCAGTGAGGGCAGGGGTGACACCGGGGAGCTGTTTTTT. Its translation is CASSEGRGDTGELFF. The whole variable domain, remainder taken from reference TRBV2 and TRBJ2-2, is EPEVTQTPSHQVTQMGQEVILRCVPISNHLYFYWYRQILGQKVEFLVSFYNNEISEKSEIFDDQFSVERPDGSNFTLKIRSTKLEDSAMYFCASSEGRGDTGELFFGEGSRLTVL.

The genes are TRBV4-2 and TRBJ2-7, with TRBD2 matching 11 bases. CDR3 length equals 16 residues. V gave up 4 bases and J gave up 0 bases; unmatched junction bases: 5. Germline CDR1 LGHNA, CDR2 YNFKEQ. DNA for the CDR3: TGTGCCAGCAGCCGGGGGACTAGCGGTAGCTCCTACGAGCAGTACTTC. Translating it yields CASSRGTSGSSYEQYF.

This clone appeared a few times. The V call is TRBV2, the J call TRBJ1-5; 8 bases are shared with TRBD1. This CDR3 region has 15 residues. After removal of 5 bases from V and 3 bases from J, the junction contained 6 bases not matched to a gene. Germline-derived CDR1 and CDR2 are SNHLY and FYNNEI. CDR3 amino acids: CASSQTGAHNQPQHF. CDR3 nucleotides: TGTGCCAGCAGTCAGACAGGGGCCCACAATCAGCCCCAGCATTTT.

The chain recombines TRBV7-2 with TRBJ2-3, with D hard to call. V lost 1 base to trimming and J lost 5 bases, with 19 bases between them. The CDR3 consists of 17 residues. Germline V gives CDR1 SGHTA, CDR2 FQGNSA. This CDR3 is CASSLVVTPGLEDTQYF. CDR3 in DNA: TGTGCCAGCAGCTTAGTGGTGACTCCAGGCCTGGAAGATACGCAGTATTTT.

This rearrangement joins TRBV7-2 to TRBJ2-1; D is unresolved. Germline-derived CDR1 and CDR2 are SGHTA and FQGNSA. The CDR3 loop spans 13 amino acids. V was shortened by 1 base and J by 7 bases, with 8 bases between the two germline ends. In DNA, the CDR3 is TGTGCCAGCAGCTTAGGGACCAAAAATGAGCAGTTCTTC. Translated: CASSLGTKNEQFF.

J is TRBJ2-2 and V is TRBV30; D call uncertain. Germline CDR1 and CDR2: GTSNPN and SVGIG (reference sequence). The CDR3 has 11 residues. Between the trimmed V and J ends, which lost 3 bases and 9 bases, there was a span of 8 bases. CDR3 DNA: TGTGCCTGGAGCTCATCACGGGAGCTGTTTTTT. The encoded protein is CAWSSSRELFF. Filled out from reference TRBV30 and TRBJ2-2, the complete variable domain reads SQTIHQWPATLVQPVGSPLSLECTVEGTSNPNLYWYRQAAGRGLQLLFYSVGIGQISSEVPQNLSASRPQDRQFILSSKKLLLSDSGFYLCAWSSSRELFFGEGSRLTVL.

V usage is TRBV4-3 and J usage is TRBJ1-5; D is uncertain. Looked up from germline, CDR1 is LGHNA and CDR2 is YSLEER. The CDR3 loop spans 15 amino acids. Trimming removed 3 bases from V and 5 bases from J, with 14 bases in between. CDR3 bases: TGCGCCAGCAGCCAGGATGCAGTAGTAGATCAGCCCCAGCATTTT. It encodes CASSQDAVVDQPQHF.

The chain uses TRBV7-6 and TRBJ2-7; TRBD2 agrees at 11 bases. This CDR3 is built from 17 residues. Germline CDR1 reads SGHVS; CDR2 reads FNYEAQ. J lost 1 base, V lost 9 bases, and 14 bases had no gene match. This chain's CDR3 is CASLKTSGGITSYEQYF. CDR3 coding DNA: TGTGCCAGTCTCAAAACTAGCGGGGGAATTACGTCCTACGAGCAGTACTTC.